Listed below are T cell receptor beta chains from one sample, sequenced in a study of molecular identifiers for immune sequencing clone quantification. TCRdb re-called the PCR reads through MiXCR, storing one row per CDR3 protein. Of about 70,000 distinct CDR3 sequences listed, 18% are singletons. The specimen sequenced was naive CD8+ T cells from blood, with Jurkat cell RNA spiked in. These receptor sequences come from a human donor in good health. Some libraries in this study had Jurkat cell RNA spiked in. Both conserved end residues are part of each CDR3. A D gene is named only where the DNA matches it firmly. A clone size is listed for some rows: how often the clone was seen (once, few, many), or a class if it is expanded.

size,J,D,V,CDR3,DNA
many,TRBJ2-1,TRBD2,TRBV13,CASSFLTSGPYNEQFF,TGTGCCAGCAGTTTTCTTACTAGCGGGCCCTACAATGAGCAGTTCTTC
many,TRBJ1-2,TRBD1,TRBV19,CASSTPRTGAVGYTF,TGTGCCAGTAGTACCCCACGGACAGGCGCTGTGGGCTACACCTTC
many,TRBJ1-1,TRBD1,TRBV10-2,CASITQGRDTEAFF,TGCGCCAGCATCACACAGGGGAGGGACACTGAAGCTTTCTTT
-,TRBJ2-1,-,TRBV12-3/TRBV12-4,CASRGGYNEQFF,TGTGCCAGCAGAGGCGGATACAATGAGCAGTTCTTC
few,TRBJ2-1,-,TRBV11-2,CASSPSLSEQFF,TGTGCCAGCAGCCCTAGCCTAAGTGAGCAGTTCTTC
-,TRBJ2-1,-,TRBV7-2,CASSSLLLNEQFF,TGTGCCAGCAGCTCGTTACTGCTCAATGAGCAGTTCTTC
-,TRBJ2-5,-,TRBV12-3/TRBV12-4,CASSFDYVETQYF,TGTGCCAGCAGTTTTGACTACGTAGAGACCCAGTACTTC
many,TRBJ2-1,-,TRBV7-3,CASSFRAGSWDEQFF,TGTGCCAGCAGCTTTAGGGCCGGCTCATGGGATGAGCAGTTCTTC
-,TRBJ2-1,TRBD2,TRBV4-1,CASSLTSVSGNEQLF,TGCGCCAGCAGCCTAACTAGCGTCTCAGGAAATGAGCAGCTCTTC
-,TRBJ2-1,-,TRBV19,CASQGARPYDEQFF,TGTGCCAGCCAGGGTGCTAGGCCCTACGATGAGCAGTTCTTC
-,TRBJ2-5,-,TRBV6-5,CVSSYWSGETRETQYF,TGTGTCAGCAGTTACTGGTCAGGGGAGACCCGAGAGACCCAGTACTTC
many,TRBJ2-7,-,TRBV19,CASSLLDSPRGQYF,TGTGCCAGTAGTCTCCTGGACAGCCCGAGGGGGCAGTACTTC
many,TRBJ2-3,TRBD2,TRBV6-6,CASSFLAGEGRDTQYF,TGTGCCAGCAGTTTTCTCGCGGGAGAGGGGAGAGATACGCAGTATTTT
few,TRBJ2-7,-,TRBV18,CASSLAPDEQYF,TGTGCCAGCTCACTCGCTCCCGACGAGCAGTACTTC
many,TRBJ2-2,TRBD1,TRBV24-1,CATKGTGTDTGELFF,TGTGCCACCAAAGGGACAGGGACGGACACCGGGGAGCTGTTTTTT
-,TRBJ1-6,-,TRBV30,CAWSDALSPLHF,TGTGCCTGGAGTGATGCGCTTTCACCCCTCCACTTT
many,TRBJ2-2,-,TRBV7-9,CASSLTSVFITGELFF,TGTGCCAGCAGCCTCACTAGTGTTTTTATCACCGGGGAGCTGTTTTTT
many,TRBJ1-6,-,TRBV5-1,CASSSLPGQVSSTRSPLHF,TGCGCCAGCAGCTCCCTGCCGGGACAAGTTTCATCGACTCGTTCACCCCTCCACTTT
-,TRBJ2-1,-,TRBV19,CASSLSRNNEQFF,TGTGCCAGTAGTCTCTCTAGAAACAATGAGCAGTTCTTC
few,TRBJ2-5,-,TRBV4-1,CASSSRDLETQYF,TGCGCCAGCAGCTCACGAGATTTAGAGACCCAGTACTTC
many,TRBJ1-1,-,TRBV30,CAWVQNTEAFF,TGTGCCTGGGTCCAGAACACTGAAGCTTTCTTT
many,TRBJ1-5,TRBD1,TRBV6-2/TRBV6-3,CASSRQGTEPQHF,TGTGCCAGCAGTCGACAGGGCACGGAGCCCCAGCATTTT
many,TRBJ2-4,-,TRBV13,CASSQGSEGLGIQYF,TGTGCCAGCAGCCAGGGGTCGGAGGGATTGGGCATTCAGTACTTC
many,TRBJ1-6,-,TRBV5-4,CASSLAGRSPLHF,TGTGCCAGCAGCCTGGCAGGGCGATCACCCCTCCACTTT
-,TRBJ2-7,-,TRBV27,CASSTTTLGEVIEQYF,TGTGCCAGCAGTACGACCACCCTTGGGGAGGTAATTGAGCAGTACTTC
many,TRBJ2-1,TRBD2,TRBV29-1,CSVSGLAAGNEQFF,TGCAGCGTGTCGGGACTAGCGGCGGGTAATGAGCAGTTCTTC
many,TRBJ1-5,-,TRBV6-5,CASAYRQGNQPQHF,TGTGCCAGCGCGTACCGGCAGGGAAATCAGCCCCAGCATTTT
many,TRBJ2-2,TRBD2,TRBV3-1,CASSVQRDYTGELFF,TGTGCCAGCAGCGTTCAGCGGGATTACACCGGGGAGCTGTTTTTT
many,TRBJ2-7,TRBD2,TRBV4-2,CASSQQGLAVYEQYF,TGTGCCAGCAGCCAACAGGGACTAGCGGTGTACGAGCAGTACTTC
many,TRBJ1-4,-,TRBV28,CASSSTIGTNEKLFF,TGTGCCAGCAGTTCCACCATAGGAACTAATGAAAAACTGTTTTTT
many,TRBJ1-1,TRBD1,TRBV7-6,CASSLGRDSSTEAFF,TGTGCCAGCAGCTTAGGCCGGGACAGTTCCACTGAAGCTTTCTTT
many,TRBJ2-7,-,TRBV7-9,CASSRPRGSYEQYF,TGTGCCAGCAGCCGTCCCCGGGGTTCCTACGAGCAGTACTTC
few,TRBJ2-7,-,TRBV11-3,CASSLRDGPYEQYF,TGTGCCAGCAGCCTCCGGGACGGACCCTACGAGCAGTACTTC
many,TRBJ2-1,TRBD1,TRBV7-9,CASSPGTGGRDEQFF,TGTGCCAGCAGCCCCGGGACAGGGGGTCGGGATGAGCAGTTCTTC
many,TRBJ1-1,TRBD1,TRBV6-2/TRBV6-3,CASSYQAKTTGVMFTEAFF,TGTGCCAGCAGTTACCAAGCAAAAACGACAGGGGTGATGTTCACTGAAGCTTTCTTT
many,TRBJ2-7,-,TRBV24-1,CATSGKGAYEQYF,TGTGCCACCAGTGGCAAAGGGGCGTACGAGCAGTACTTC
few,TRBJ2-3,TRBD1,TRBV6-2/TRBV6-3,CASGQGAGTDTQYF,TGTGCCAGCGGACAGGGGGCAGGCACAGATACGCAGTATTTT
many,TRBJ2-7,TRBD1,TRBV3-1,CASSQDGTGLYEQYF,TGTGCCAGCAGCCAAGATGGGACAGGGTTGTACGAGCAGTACTTC
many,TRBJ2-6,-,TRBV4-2,CASSQERGSGANVLTF,TGTGCCAGCAGCCAAGAAAGGGGCTCTGGGGCCAACGTCCTGACTTTC
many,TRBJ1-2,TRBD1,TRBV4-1,CASSQVGTGDYGYTF,TGCGCCAGCAGCCAGGTTGGGACAGGGGACTATGGCTACACCTTC